This TCR beta chain emerged from a study of CD8+CD57+ T cells in acquired aplastic anemia. CDR3 and TCR beta VDJ profiling relied on a genomic DNA template. Each CDR3 protein is one row after TCRdb ran MiXCR on the reads. Counted here are about 190,000 distinct CDR3 sequences, roughly half occurring once; the ten biggest clones make up approximately 15%. This CDR3 has 14 residues. Germline trimming cut 8 bases from V and 1 base from J; bases unmatched to any gene: 6. Germline V lookup: CDR1 MNHEY, CDR2 SVGAGI. This clonotype was seen repeatedly, ten times or more. The chain couples TRBV6-5 to TRBJ1-2; 8 bases fit TRBD1. The sample was sorted CD4+, CD8+, or CD8+CD57+ T cells (not recorded which) from PBMCs. The sequence came from a human donor in good health, serving as a control. The CDR3 bases are TGTGCCAGCTCCCGGGACAGGCATAACTATGGCTACACCTTC. Translation: CASSRDRHNYGYTF.